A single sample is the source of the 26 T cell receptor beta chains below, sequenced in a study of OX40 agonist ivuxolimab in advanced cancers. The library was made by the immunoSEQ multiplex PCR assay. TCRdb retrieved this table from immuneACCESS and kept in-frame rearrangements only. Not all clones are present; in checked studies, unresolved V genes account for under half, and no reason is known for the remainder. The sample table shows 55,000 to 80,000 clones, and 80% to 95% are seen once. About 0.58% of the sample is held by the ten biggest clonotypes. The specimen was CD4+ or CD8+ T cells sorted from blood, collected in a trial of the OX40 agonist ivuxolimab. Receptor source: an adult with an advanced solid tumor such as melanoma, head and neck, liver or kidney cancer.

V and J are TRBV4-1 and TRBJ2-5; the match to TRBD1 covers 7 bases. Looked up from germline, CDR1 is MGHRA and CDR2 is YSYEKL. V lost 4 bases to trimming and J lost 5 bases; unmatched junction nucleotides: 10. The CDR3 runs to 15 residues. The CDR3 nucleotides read TGCGCCAGCAGCCCTGGTACAGGGGAAGTGGAGACCCAGTACTTC. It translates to CASSPGTGEVETQYF.

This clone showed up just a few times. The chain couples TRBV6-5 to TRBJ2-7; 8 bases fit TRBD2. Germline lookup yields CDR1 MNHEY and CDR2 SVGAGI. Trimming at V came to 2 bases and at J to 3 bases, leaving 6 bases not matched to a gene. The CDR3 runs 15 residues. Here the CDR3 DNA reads TGTGCCAGCAGTTACGCCTTCGGGGGGGACTACGAGCAGTACTTC. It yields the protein CASSYAFGGDYEQYF.

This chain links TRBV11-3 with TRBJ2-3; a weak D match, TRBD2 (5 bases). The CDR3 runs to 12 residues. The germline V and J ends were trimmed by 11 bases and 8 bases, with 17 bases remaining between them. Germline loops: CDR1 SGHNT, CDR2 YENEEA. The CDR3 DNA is TGTGCCCGCCACAAGAGGACTGGTACGCAGTATTTT. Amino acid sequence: CARHKRTGTQYF.

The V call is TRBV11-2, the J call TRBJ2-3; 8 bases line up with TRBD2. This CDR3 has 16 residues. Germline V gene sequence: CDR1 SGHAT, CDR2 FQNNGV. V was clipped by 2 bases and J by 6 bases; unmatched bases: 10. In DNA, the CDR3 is TGTGCCAGCAGCTTAAGACTAGCGCAACGCCTCGATACGCAGTATTTT. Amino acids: CASSLRLAQRLDTQYF.

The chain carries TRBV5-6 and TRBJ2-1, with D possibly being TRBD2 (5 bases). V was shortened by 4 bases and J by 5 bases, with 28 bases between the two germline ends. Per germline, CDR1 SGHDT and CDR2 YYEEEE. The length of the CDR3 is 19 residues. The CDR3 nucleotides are TGTGCCAGCAGCCAAGCGACCAAGGTTCACGGCCTAGCAAACAATGAGCAGTTCTTC. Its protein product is CASSQATKVHGLANNEQFF. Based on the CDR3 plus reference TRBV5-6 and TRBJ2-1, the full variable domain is DAGVTQSPTHLIKTRGQQVTLRCSPKSGHDTVSWYQQALGQGPQFIFQYYEEEERQRGNFPDRFSGHQFPNYSSELNVNALLLGDSALYLCASSQATKVHGLANNEQFFGPGTRLTVL.

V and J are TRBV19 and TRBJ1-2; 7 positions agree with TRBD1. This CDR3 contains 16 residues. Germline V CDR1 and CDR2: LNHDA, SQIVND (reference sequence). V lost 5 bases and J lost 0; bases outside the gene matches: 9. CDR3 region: CASSSRDRGTNYGYTF. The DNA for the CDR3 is TGTGCCAGTAGTTCCCGGGACAGAGGAACTAACTATGGCTACACCTTC.

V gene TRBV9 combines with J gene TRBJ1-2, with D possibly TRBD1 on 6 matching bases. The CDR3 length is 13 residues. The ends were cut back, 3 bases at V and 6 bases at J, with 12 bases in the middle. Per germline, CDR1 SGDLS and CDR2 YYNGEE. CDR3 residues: CASSAGQPHGYTF. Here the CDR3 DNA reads TGTGCCAGCAGCGCAGGACAGCCTCATGGCTACACCTTC.

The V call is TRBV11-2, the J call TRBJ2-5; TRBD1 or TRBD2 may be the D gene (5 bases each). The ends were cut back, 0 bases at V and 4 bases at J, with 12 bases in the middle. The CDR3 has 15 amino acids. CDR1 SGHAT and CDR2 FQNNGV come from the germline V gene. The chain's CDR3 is CASSLDGRAGETQYF. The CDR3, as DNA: TGTGCCAGCAGCTTAGATGGCAGGGCGGGAGAGACCCAGTACTTC.

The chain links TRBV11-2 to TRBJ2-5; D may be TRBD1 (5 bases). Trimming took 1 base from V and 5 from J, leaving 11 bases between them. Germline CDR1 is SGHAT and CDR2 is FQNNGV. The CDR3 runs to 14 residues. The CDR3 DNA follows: TGTGCCAGCAGCTTAGGGCAGGGCCGGGAGACCCAGTACTTC. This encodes CASSLGQGRETQYF. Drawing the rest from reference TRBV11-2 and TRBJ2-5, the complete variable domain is EAGVAQSPRYKIIEKRQSVAFWCNPISGHATLYWYQQILGQGPKLLIQFQNNGVVDDSQLPKDRFSAERLKGVDSTLKIQPAKLEDSAVYLCASSLGQGRETQYFGPGTRLLVL.

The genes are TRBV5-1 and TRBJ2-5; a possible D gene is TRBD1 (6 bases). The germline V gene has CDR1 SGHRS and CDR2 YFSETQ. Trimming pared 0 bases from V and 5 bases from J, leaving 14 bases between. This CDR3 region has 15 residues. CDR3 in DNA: TGCGCCAGCAGCTTGGGCCGGGCCCAGGGGGAGACCCAGTACTTC. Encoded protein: CASSLGRAQGETQYF.

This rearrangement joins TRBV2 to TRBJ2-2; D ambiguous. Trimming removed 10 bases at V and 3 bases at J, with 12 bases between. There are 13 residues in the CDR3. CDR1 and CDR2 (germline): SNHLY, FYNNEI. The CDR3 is CATPLEHTGELFF. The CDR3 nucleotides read TGTGCCACCCCACTGGAGCACACCGGGGAGCTGTTTTTT.

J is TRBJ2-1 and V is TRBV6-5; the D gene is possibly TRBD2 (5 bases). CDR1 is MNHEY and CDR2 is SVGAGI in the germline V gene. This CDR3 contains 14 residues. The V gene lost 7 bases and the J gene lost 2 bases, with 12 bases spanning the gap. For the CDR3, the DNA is TGTGCCAGCACGGGCGGGTATCCCTACAATGAGCAGTTCTTC. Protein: CASTGGYPYNEQFF.

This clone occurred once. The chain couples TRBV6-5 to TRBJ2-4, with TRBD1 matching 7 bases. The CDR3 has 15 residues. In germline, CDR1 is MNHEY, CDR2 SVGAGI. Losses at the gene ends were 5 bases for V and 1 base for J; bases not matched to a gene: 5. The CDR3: CASSGQDHAKNIQYF. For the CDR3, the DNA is TGTGCCAGCAGTGGACAGGACCACGCCAAAAACATTCAGTACTTC.

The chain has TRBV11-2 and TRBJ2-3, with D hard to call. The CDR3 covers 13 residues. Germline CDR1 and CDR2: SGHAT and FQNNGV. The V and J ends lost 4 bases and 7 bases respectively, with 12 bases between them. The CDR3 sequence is CASSYPLPNTQYF. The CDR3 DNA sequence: TGTGCCAGCAGCTACCCCCTGCCTAATACGCAGTATTTT.

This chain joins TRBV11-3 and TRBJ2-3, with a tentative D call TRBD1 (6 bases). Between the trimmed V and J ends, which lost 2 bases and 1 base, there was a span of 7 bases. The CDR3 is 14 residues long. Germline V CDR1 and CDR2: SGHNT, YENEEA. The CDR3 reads CASSLSGGTDTQYF. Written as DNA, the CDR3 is TGTGCCAGCAGCTTATCAGGGGGCACAGATACGCAGTATTTT.

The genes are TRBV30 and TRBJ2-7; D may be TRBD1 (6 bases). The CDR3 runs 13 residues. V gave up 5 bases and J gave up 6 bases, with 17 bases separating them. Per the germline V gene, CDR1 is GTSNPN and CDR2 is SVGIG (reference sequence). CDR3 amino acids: CAWLGQGHFEQYF. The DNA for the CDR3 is TGTGCCTGGCTGGGGCAGGGGCACTTCGAGCAGTACTTC.

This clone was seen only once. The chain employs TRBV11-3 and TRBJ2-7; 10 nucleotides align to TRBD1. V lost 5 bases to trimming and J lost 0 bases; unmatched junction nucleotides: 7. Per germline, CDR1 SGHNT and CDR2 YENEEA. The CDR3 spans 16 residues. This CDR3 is CASSLRDRGRSYEQYF. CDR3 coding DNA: TGTGCCAGCAGCCTCCGGGACAGGGGCCGCTCCTACGAGCAGTACTTC.

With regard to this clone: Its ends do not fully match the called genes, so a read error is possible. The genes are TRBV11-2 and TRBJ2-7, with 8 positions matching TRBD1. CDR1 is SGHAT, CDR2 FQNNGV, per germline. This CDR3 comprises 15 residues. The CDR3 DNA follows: TGTGCCAGCAGATTAGGACAGGGACTGTCCTACGAGCAGTACTTC. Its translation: CASRLGQGLSYEQYF.

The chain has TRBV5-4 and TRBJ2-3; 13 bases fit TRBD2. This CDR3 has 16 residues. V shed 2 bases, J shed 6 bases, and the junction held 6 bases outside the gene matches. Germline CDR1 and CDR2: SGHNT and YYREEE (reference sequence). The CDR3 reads CASSLQLAGGPDTQYF. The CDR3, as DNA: TGTGCCAGCAGCTTACAACTAGCGGGGGGGCCCGATACGCAGTATTTT.

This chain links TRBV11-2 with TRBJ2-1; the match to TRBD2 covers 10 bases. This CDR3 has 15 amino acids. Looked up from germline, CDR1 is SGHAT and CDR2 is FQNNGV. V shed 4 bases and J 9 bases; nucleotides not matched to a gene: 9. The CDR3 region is CASSSNWLAGVEQFF. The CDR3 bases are TGTGCCAGCAGCTCAAACTGGCTAGCGGGAGTTGAGCAGTTCTTC.

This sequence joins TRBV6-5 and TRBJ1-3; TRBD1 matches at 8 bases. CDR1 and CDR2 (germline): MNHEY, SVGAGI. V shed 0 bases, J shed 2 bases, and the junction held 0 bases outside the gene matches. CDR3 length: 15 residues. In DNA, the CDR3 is TGTGCCAGCAGTTACTCGACAGGGGCTGGAAACACCATATATTTT. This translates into CASSYSTGAGNTIYF.

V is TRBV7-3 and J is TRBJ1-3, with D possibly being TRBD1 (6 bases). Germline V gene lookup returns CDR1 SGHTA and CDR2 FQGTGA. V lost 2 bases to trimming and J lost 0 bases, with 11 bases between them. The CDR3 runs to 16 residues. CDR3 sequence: CASSLGQPDSGNTIYF. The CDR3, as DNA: TGTGCCAGCAGCTTAGGACAGCCCGACTCTGGAAACACCATATATTTT.

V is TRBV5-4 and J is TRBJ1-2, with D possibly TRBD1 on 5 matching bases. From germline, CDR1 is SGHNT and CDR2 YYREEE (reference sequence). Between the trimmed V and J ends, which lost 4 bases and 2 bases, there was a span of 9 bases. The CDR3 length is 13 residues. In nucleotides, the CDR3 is TGTGCCAGCAGCGGGACGTTAAACTATGGCTACACCTTC. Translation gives CASSGTLNYGYTF. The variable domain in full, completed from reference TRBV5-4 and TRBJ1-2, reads ETGVTQSPTHLIKTRGQQVTLRCSSQSGHNTVSWYQQALGQGPQFIFQYYREEENGRGNFPPRFSGLQFPNYSSELNVNALELDDSALYLCASSGTLNYGYTFGSGTRLTVV.

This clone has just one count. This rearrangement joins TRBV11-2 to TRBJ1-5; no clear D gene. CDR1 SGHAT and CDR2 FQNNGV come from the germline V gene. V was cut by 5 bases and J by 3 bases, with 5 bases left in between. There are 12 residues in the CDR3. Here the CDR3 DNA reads TGTGCCAGCAGCGTCTACAATCAGCCCCAGCATTTT. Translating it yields CASSVYNQPQHF.

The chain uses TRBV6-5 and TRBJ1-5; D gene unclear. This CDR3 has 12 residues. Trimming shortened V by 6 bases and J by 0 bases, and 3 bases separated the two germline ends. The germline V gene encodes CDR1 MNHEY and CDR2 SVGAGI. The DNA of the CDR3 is TGTGCCAGCAGATATAGCAATCAGCCCCAGCATTTT. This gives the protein CASRYSNQPQHF.

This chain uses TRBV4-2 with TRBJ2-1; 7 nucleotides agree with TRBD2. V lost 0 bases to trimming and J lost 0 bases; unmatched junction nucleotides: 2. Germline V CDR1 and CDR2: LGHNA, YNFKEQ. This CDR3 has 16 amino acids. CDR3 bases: TGTGCCAGCAGCCAAGAAGGCGGGAGCTCCTACAATGAGCAGTTCTTC. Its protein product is CASSQEGGSSYNEQFF.